This TCR beta chain was sequenced in a study of metastatic and nonmetastatic thyroid tumors. Across the study: Where malignant and benign thyroid patients were concerned, repertoires were compared across blood and tumor or nodule tissue.

MiXCR reprocessed the PCR reads for TCRdb. The table lists over 40,000 clones, 11% of them singletons. No treatment of any kind had been given to any patient before thyroid surgery. Germline loops: CDR1 MNHEY, CDR2 SMNVEV (reference sequence). The CDR3 length is 14 residues. V gave up 7 bases and J gave up 1 base; unmatched junction bases: 2. This clone was recorded at least ten times. The chain is built from TRBV27 and TRBJ2-3; TRBD2 matches 10 bases. The receptor was derived from a female donor with papillary thyroid cancer or a benign thyroid nodule (not recorded which). Some clones in this sample may be carry-over from other donors' samples. Sequencing was performed on blood. Written as DNA, the CDR3 is TGTGCCAGCAACGGACTAGCGGGCACAGATACGCAGTATTTT. The encoded protein is CASNGLAGTDTQYF.